The subject of this entry is one T cell receptor (beta chain). The antigen this receptor binds is unknown. Within one base of it there is no much larger clone, and no base qualities were kept. The CDR3 numbers 14 residues from cysteine through phenylalanine. The read is trimmed to its CDR3 DNA, 42 bases read in frame from base 1. Cut back by 3 bases and 2 bases, the V and J ends lie 11 bases apart. For CDR1 and CDR2, the germline V gene lists SGHTA and FQGNSA. The source of the sample is a study of CD8 T cells in ankylosing spondylitis (dated by TCRdb to 2015 to 2018). Looking at the study overall: T cell receptor beta repertoires were profiled in healthy donors and ankylosing spondylitis patients so that disease-linked TCR variants could be found. The full study cohort comprised around 23 ankylosing spondylitis patients and around 100 healthy donors. Peripheral blood was sampled, and synovial fluid was additionally collected from ankylosing spondylitis patients.

Instrument used: Illumina HiSeq 2500. Quantitative 5'-RACE with molecular barcodes was the method used to prepare the TCR beta libraries. In the authors' own workflow: To identify disease-linked TCR variants, a new computational method was used, one built on a probabilistic model of VDJ rearrangement. TCRdb's own reprocessing of the public reads used fastp at Q25 and MiXCR and kept productive beta chains. Entries are consolidated by CDR3 protein sequence, retaining the most common genes and DNA. These V and J calls derive from TCRdb rather than the authors' analysis. For this sample there are 250,000 to 400,000 distinct CDR3 sequences; under 14% appear just once. The top ten constitute about 10% of the sample. General findings and caveats noted by the study authors: Blood from ankylosing spondylitis patients appeared to be characterized by a TCR beta motif composed of about eight highly homologous amino acid variants. A CD8+ phenotype was shown by the disease-linked clones, which were found at relatively low frequencies in peripheral blood. Some motif variants were previously reported in synovial fluid and blood of reactive arthritis patients, suggesting common disease-initiation mechanisms. According to the report, matched synovial fluid samples from ankylosing spondylitis patients were significantly enriched for the disease-linked clones.

This receptor was obtained from a female donor with ankylosing spondylitis or in good health (not recorded which). The chain uses TRBV7-2 and TRBJ2-7; a tentative D call is TRBD2 (6 bases match). What was sequenced was blood, either unsorted or a sorted T cell fraction (not recorded which). The DNA sequence reads TGTGCCAGCAGCTTCGGCGGGACTGCCTACGAGCAGTACTTC. It codes for CASSFGGTAYEQYF.